This TCR beta chain stems from a study of a mutant IDH1 vaccine in newly diagnosed glioma (dated by TCRdb to the early 2020s). Looking at the study overall: Patients received eight vaccinations in weeks 1, 3, 5, 7, 11, 15, 19 and 23, corresponding to visits V03 through V10. Vaccination began 4-6 weeks after radiotherapy alone, or alongside temozolomide cycles in the chemotherapy-containing groups. Of the approximately 35 treated patients, about 62% were male and around 40% were female, and a mean age of roughly 40 years was recorded. Prior to enrollment, standard therapy consisting of radiotherapy alone, temozolomide alone, or radiochemotherapy with temozolomide had been administered to patients, with the combination being received by most patients. Peripheral blood was drawn at six visits: V03 (baseline), V05, V07, V10, V12 and V13. Longitudinal TCRB deep sequencing was performed for around 23 treated patients wherever samples were available for exploratory analyses. Study-level results and caveats: Pseudoprogression seemed to be unrelated to changes in the top peripheral T cell clonotypes found by TCRB sequencing. The authors noted that analyses of patient blood samples could not be reproduced because of sample limitations. Availability determined which PBMC samples were chosen for TCRB deep sequencing. Immune responses induced by the vaccine were seen in around 93% of patients across multiple MHC alleles.

The label giving this sample's time point can be read as: week 23, last vaccination. A 20-mer mutant IDH1 peptide at 300 micrograms in Montanide made up each vaccine dose, which was injected subcutaneously together with topical imiquimod. Newly diagnosed WHO grade 3 or 4 IDH1-mutant astrocytomas showing loss of nuclear ATRX were present in the donors. The samples were drawn from NOA16, a multicentre, single-arm, open-label phase I trial in Germany that tested a mutant IDH1 peptide vaccine in humans for the first time. Genomic DNA for TCRB sequencing was extracted from EDTA blood using the DNeasy Blood and Tissue Kit. The receptor library was made with the immunoSEQ multiplex PCR assay. The hsTCRB Kit was used according to the manufacturer's protocol to amplify rearranged TCR beta chain sequences. TCRB libraries were sequenced on an Illumina MiSeq. The published analysis was carried out like this. The kit vendor's proprietary platform handled demultiplexing, trimming and gene mapping. TCRdb retrieved this table from immuneACCESS and kept in-frame rearrangements only. Not all clones are present; in checked studies, unresolved V genes account for under half, and no reason is known for the remainder. The D gene and trimming were derived from the DNA, and the V and J assignments and clone size from that table. Recorded for this sample are about 38,000 clones; roughly 79% of them occurred a single time. About 5.2% of the sample comes from the top ten.

In the case of this clone: What antigen it recognizes has not been identified. It has no much larger one-base neighbor in the sample; base qualities were not kept.

From cysteine to phenylalanine, the CDR3 is 15 amino acids long. Only CDR3 DNA is held: 45 bases, read in frame from base 1. For CDR1 and CDR2, the germline V gene lists SGHRS and YFSETQ. Trimming at the junction amounts to 4 bases on V and 8 bases on J, and the germline ends lie 18 bases apart. The source is a man between 40 and 49 years old with glioma. Sequenced material: PBMCs, taken from a glioma patient whose treatment included an IDH1 peptide vaccine. The chain is encoded by TRBV5-1 joined to TRBJ1-4, with a weak D call of TRBD1 (5 bases match). DNA sequence: TGCGCCAGCAGCACGGAAACAGGTCGTGCCGAAAAACTGTTTTTT. Translation gives CASSTETGRAEKLFF.